This passage covers 31 T cell receptor beta chains from one sample sequenced in a study of cytomegalovirus exposure and HLA in healthy donors. The PCR contained 60 Vbeta and 13 Jbeta primers. Measured with immunoSEQ multiplex PCR; TCRdb has only the in-frame clones, and not every one. The table shows 75,000 to 85,000 clones, with over 70% occurring only once. Sequenced material: PBMCs. The receptors derive from a male donor in good health and CMV-seronegative.

In DNA form, the CDR3 reads TGTGCCAGCAGTTTGACTTTTTACGAGCAGTACTTC. Protein product: CASSLTFYEQYF. The genes are TRBV6-6 and TRBJ2-7; D is ambiguous. The germline gives CDR1 MNHNY, CDR2 SVGAGI (reference sequence). The CDR3 consists of 12 residues. V dropped 4 bases and J dropped 4 bases, with 8 bases sitting between them.

This sequence joins TRBV4-2 and TRBJ2-7; TRBD1 matches 8 bases. V trimming: 1 base; J trimming: 1 base; junction bases outside the gene matches: 0. CDR1 and CDR2 from the germline V gene are LGHNA and YNFKEQ. This CDR3 is 14 amino acids long. The chain's CDR3 is CASSQGQGSYEQYF. Written as DNA, the CDR3 is TGTGCCAGCAGCCAAGGACAGGGGTCCTACGAGCAGTACTTC.

V and J are TRBV30 and TRBJ1-3; D is perhaps TRBD1 (6 bases). The germline V gene has CDR1 GTSNPN and CDR2 SVGIG (reference sequence). The CDR3 is 17 residues long. Trimming stripped 4 bases from V and 1 base from J, with 20 bases between. CDR3 in amino acids: CAWIKNPQGSSGNTIYF. Here the CDR3 DNA reads TGTGCCTGGATTAAGAATCCCCAGGGGTCTTCTGGAAACACCATATATTTT.

The V call is TRBV29-1, the J call TRBJ2-5; 9 nucleotides line up with TRBD1. The better agreement between TRBJ2-7 and the DNA end casts doubt on the J call. Germline CDR1 SQVTM, CDR2 ANQGSEA. The length of the CDR3 is 14 residues. CDR3 nucleotides: TGCAGCGTTGATTCCGGGACAGGGCCCTACGAGCAGTACTTC. This encodes CSVDSGTGPYEQYF.

The J gene is TRBJ1-4, the V gene TRBV7-9, with 8 bases aligning to TRBD1. Unmatched junction bases numbered 5, after V lost 5 bases and J lost 6 bases. The germline gives CDR1 SEHNR, CDR2 FQNEAQ (reference sequence). The CDR3 runs to 14 residues. Here the CDR3 reads CASSPTGVYEKLFF. CDR3 DNA: TGTGCCAGCAGCCCGACAGGGGTTTATGAAAAACTGTTTTTT.

This clone was detected only a few times. The rearrangement uses TRBV5-1 and TRBJ1-2; a weak D match, TRBD1 (5 bases). V lost 4 bases and J lost 4, with 20 bases in between. From germline, CDR1 is SGHRS and CDR2 YFSETQ. This CDR3 comprises 16 residues. In nucleotides, the CDR3 is TGCGCCAGCAGCCCTCGGACATCCCTAGGCGGCTATGGCTACACCTTC. Translated, it gives CASSPRTSLGGYGYTF.

The chain employs TRBV27 and TRBJ1-1; perhaps TRBD1 as D (5 bases). From germline, CDR1 is MNHEY and CDR2 SMNVEV (reference sequence). This CDR3 has 13 amino acids. Trimming left V 2 bases short and J 9 bases short, with 13 bases between. The CDR3 DNA reads as TGTGCCAGCAGTTTACCAGGGTATCCAAAAGCTTTCTTT. Its translation is CASSLPGYPKAFF.

This sequence joins TRBV19 and TRBJ2-3; perhaps TRBD1 as D (5 bases). CDR1 and CDR2 (germline): LNHDA, SQIVND (reference sequence). This CDR3 has 14 residues. V was shortened by 9 bases and J by 0 bases, with 13 bases between the two germline ends. The DNA for the CDR3 is TGTGCCAGCCAGGGTGGGTTGAGCACAGATACGCAGTATTTT. Its translation: CASQGGLSTDTQYF. Complete variable domain (other parts from reference TRBV19 and TRBJ2-3): DGGITQSPKYLFRKEGQNVTLSCEQNLNHDAMYWYRQDPGQGLRLIYYSQIVNDFQKGDIAEGYSVSREKKESFPLTVTSAQKNPTAFYLCASQGGLSTDTQYFGPGTRLTVL.

The chain is built from TRBV6-1 and TRBJ1-3; 8 positions match TRBD1. The CDR3 runs to 15 residues. CDR1 and CDR2 from the germline V gene are MNHNS and SASEGT. Losses at the gene ends were 6 bases for V and 2 bases for J; bases not matched to a gene: 6. For the CDR3, the DNA is TGTGCCAGCAGGTCGGCAGGGGGCGCTGGAAACACCATATATTTT. Its translation is CASRSAGGAGNTIYF.

This chain links TRBV5-1 with TRBJ2-7; D is unclear. V shed 3 bases and J shed 3 bases, with 10 bases lying between them. CDR3 size: 13 residues. Germline-derived CDR1 and CDR2 are SGHRS and YFSETQ. As DNA, the CDR3 is TGCGCCAGCAGCTACACACAGAACTACGAGCAGTACTTC. Amino acid sequence: CASSYTQNYEQYF.

The rearrangement links TRBV6-5 to TRBJ1-4; 7 bases fit TRBD1. Looked up from germline, CDR1 is MNHEY and CDR2 is SVGAGI. This CDR3 has 15 residues. With V trimmed by 4 bases and J by 7 bases, 9 bases remained unmatched. DNA of the CDR3: TGTGCCAGCAGTTCAAAATGGGACAGAACTGAAAAACTGTTTTTT. It specifies CASSSKWDRTEKLFF.

This chain joins TRBV2 and TRBJ2-3, with 7 positions matching TRBD1. The germline CDR1 and CDR2 sequences are SNHLY and FYNNEI. The CDR3 loop spans 15 amino acids. V lost 7 bases and J lost 6; bases outside the gene matches: 13. The CDR3, as DNA: TGTGCCAGCAAGTCCGGGACAGTAGAAGTGGATACGCAGTATTTT. This gives the protein CASKSGTVEVDTQYF.

CDR3 amino acids: CASSLAGSGRAVQYF. The CDR3 DNA reads TGTGCCAGCAGCTTAGCGGGTAGCGGGAGGGCCGTGCAGTACTTC. V and J are TRBV7-8 and TRBJ2-7; 11 nucleotides line up with TRBD2. This CDR3 region has 15 residues. CDR1 and CDR2 (germline): SGHVS, FQNEAQ. Trimming removed 0 bases from V and 9 bases from J; junction bases left unmatched: 7.

V and J are TRBV28 and TRBJ1-5; D might be TRBD1 (5 bases). V lost 4 bases, J lost 5 bases, and 18 bases lay in between. Germline CDR1 reads MDHEN; CDR2 reads SYDVKM. CDR3 length: 16 amino acids. CDR3 sequence: CASSSLTGTWDQPQHF. CDR3 nucleotides: TGTGCCAGCAGTTCCCTAACAGGTACCTGGGATCAGCCCCAGCATTTT.

The V and J genes are TRBV7-2 and TRBJ1-2; D call uncertain. V was clipped by 1 base and J by 0 bases, with 9 bases between them. From germline, CDR1 is SGHTA and CDR2 FQGNSA. The CDR3 totals 15 residues. CDR3 DNA sequence: TGTGCCAGCAGCTTAGGGTACTTAGCTAACTATGGCTACACCTTC. This encodes CASSLGYLANYGYTF.

This clone was picked up one time. The chain carries TRBV21-1 and TRBJ1-1; TRBD1 reflects the table's D call only, with no check against the DNA. TRBV21-1 is a pseudogene. The CDR3 has 18 amino acids. In DNA form, the CDR3 reads TGTGCCAGCAACCAGGGGAGACAGGGGGGGATACTGAACACTGAAGCTTTCTTT. Its protein product is CASNQGRQGGILNTEAFF.

The chain has TRBV5-1 and TRBJ1-2, with 9 bases matching TRBD1. This CDR3 has 15 residues. V shed 0 bases and J 1 base; nucleotides not matched to a gene: 1. Germline assignment: CDR1 SGHRS and CDR2 YFSETQ. DNA for the CDR3: TGCGCCAGCAGCTTGGGGGACAGGGATAACTATGGCTACACCTTC. This translates into CASSLGDRDNYGYTF.

The chain couples TRBV7-6 to TRBJ2-3, with D unclear. The CDR3 runs 12 residues. Trimming took 5 bases from V and 10 from J, leaving 13 bases between them. The V gene's germline CDR1 is SGHVS and CDR2 FNYEAQ. The CDR3, as DNA: TGTGCCAGCAGCGCCCTTTCGCCGGCGCAGTATTTT. This encodes CASSALSPAQYF.

This chain uses TRBV6-4 with TRBJ1-5, with 7 positions matching TRBD1. This CDR3 contains 17 residues. Germline lookup yields CDR1 MRHNA and CDR2 SNTAGT. The trim removed 2 bases at V and 4 bases at J, leaving 11 bases unmatched. This chain's CDR3 is CASSDDFRDSTNQPQHF. The DNA for the CDR3 is TGTGCCAGCAGTGACGATTTTAGGGACAGCACTAATCAGCCCCAGCATTTT.

This chain connects TRBV9 to TRBJ2-5, with 7 bases aligning to TRBD2. There are 16 residues in the CDR3. Unmatched junction bases numbered 10, after V lost 3 bases and J lost 2 bases. Germline loops: CDR1 SGDLS, CDR2 YYNGEE. In nucleotides, the CDR3 is TGTGCCAGCAGCGCCCTGATGGGCGGGGGACAAGAGACCCAGTACTTC. It codes for CASSALMGGGQETQYF.

The rearrangement uses TRBV4-2 and TRBJ2-1; 10 positions agree with TRBD2. The CDR3 extends over 15 amino acids. Germline lookup yields CDR1 LGHNA and CDR2 YNFKEQ. The V gene end was trimmed by 5 bases and the J gene end by 5 bases; junction bases not matched to a gene: 6. This CDR3 reads CASSFLAGANNEQFF. The CDR3 DNA follows: TGTGCCAGCAGCTTTCTAGCGGGAGCGAACAATGAGCAGTTCTTC.

The gene calls are TRBV7-8 and TRBJ1-2; weak D call: TRBD1 (6 bases). This CDR3 has 15 amino acids. Trimming took off 4 bases at V and 3 bases at J, with 15 bases between the two ends. Germline values: CDR1 SGHVS, CDR2 FQNEAQ. Here the CDR3 DNA reads TGTGCCAGCAGCTGGAGGGGGGGGGATGACTATGGCTACACCTTC. Protein sequence: CASSWRGGDDYGYTF.

V is TRBV7-7 and J is TRBJ2-5, with D maybe TRBD1 (5 bases). V was clipped by 0 bases and J by 5 bases, with 10 bases between them. The CDR3 covers 14 residues. Germline assignment: CDR1 SSHAT and CDR2 FNYEAQ (reference sequence). The CDR3 sequence: CASSLAGRQETQYF. The CDR3 nucleotides read TGTGCCAGCAGCTTAGCGGGGCGTCAGGAGACCCAGTACTTC.

The rearrangement links TRBV7-2 to TRBJ1-6; possibly TRBD1 for D (5 bases). This CDR3 contains 16 residues. Germline values: CDR1 SGHTA, CDR2 FQGNSA. V dropped 0 bases and J dropped 9 bases, with 15 bases sitting between them. CDR3 nucleotide sequence: TGTGCCAGCAGCTTAGCGCTGGGGGGGACTGGTTCACCCCTCCACTTT. Its protein is CASSLALGGTGSPLHF.

The J gene is TRBJ2-3, the V gene TRBV7-9; D possibly corresponds to TRBD2 (6 bases). This CDR3 spans 14 amino acids. CDR1 is SEHNR and CDR2 is FQNEAQ in the germline V gene (reference sequence). V lost 2 bases, J lost 4 bases, and 10 bases lay in between. The CDR3 sequence is CASSLSGVADTQYF. The CDR3 nucleotides read TGTGCCAGCAGCTTATCGGGGGTTGCAGATACGCAGTATTTT.

The chain links TRBV19 to TRBJ1-4; a possible D gene is TRBD1 (6 bases). From germline, CDR1 is LNHDA and CDR2 SQIVND (reference sequence). The CDR3 spans 14 residues. The V and J ends lost 8 bases and 4 bases respectively, with 14 bases between them. This chain's CDR3 is CASLQGGGNEKLFF. In DNA, the CDR3 is TGTGCCAGTTTACAGGGTGGAGGTAATGAAAAACTGTTTTTT.

The chain couples TRBV5-1 to TRBJ2-3, with 8 bases matching TRBD1. V lost 3 bases, J lost 0 bases, and 3 bases stayed unmatched. CDR3 length: 15 residues. Germline V lookup: CDR1 SGHRS, CDR2 YFSETQ. The CDR3 protein is CASSSTGVSTDTQYF. Written as DNA, the CDR3 is TGCGCCAGCAGCTCGACAGGGGTCAGCACAGATACGCAGTATTTT.

This clone occurred a few times. This CDR3 reads CASSELPGQRNEKLFF. The CDR3 bases are TGCGCCAGCAGTGAACTTCCGGGACAGCGTAATGAAAAACTGTTTTTT. This chain joins TRBV5-1 and TRBJ1-4; 7 bases match TRBD1. The CDR3 loop spans 16 amino acids. Germline values: CDR1 SGHRS, CDR2 YFSETQ. The V and J ends lost 5 bases and 4 bases, in that order; junction bases with no gene match: 11.

In its sample, this clone was seen once. This sequence joins TRBV5-1 and TRBJ2-2; TRBD1 might be the D (5 bases). The length of the CDR3 is 16 residues. The V gene lost 1 base and the J gene lost 6 bases, with 16 bases spanning the gap. CDR1 and CDR2 (germline): SGHRS, YFSETQ. Here the CDR3 reads CASSLLRGRKAGELFF. DNA for the CDR3: TGCGCCAGCAGCTTGCTAAGGGGAAGGAAGGCCGGGGAGCTGTTTTTT.

The rearrangement joins TRBV5-4 to TRBJ1-1; 7 nucleotides line up with TRBD1. Germline-derived CDR1 and CDR2 are SGHNT and YYREEE (reference sequence). The V gene end was trimmed by 4 bases and the J gene end by 3 bases; junction bases not matched to a gene: 9. The length of the CDR3 is 15 residues. The CDR3 here is CASSLRQGPDTEAFF. CDR3 in DNA: TGTGCCAGCAGCCTGAGACAGGGCCCCGACACTGAAGCTTTCTTT.

The CDR3 is CSVEMRQGNYGYTF. The CDR3 DNA follows: TGCAGCGTTGAGATGAGACAGGGTAACTATGGCTACACCTTC. The chain recombines TRBV29-1 with TRBJ1-2; 7 nucleotides align to TRBD1. Germline CDR1 reads SQVTM; CDR2 reads ANQGSEA. This CDR3 contains 14 residues. Unmatched junction bases numbered 5, after V lost 3 bases and J lost 1 base.